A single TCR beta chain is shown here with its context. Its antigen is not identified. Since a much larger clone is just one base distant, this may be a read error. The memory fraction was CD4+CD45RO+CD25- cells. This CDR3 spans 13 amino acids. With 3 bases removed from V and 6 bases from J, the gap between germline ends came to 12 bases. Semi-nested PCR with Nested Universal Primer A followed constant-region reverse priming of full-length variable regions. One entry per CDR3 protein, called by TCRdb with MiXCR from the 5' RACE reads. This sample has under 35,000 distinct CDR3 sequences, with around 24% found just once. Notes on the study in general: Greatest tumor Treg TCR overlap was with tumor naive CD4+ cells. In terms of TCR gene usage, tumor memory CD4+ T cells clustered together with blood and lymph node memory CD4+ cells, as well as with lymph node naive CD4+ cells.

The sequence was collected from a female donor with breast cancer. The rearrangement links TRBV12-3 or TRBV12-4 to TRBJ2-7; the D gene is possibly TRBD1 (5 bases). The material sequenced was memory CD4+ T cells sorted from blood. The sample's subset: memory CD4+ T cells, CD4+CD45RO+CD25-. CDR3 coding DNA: TGTGCCAGCAGTTTGGCAAGGGGCGCCGAGCAGTACTTC. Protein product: CASSLARGAEQYF.